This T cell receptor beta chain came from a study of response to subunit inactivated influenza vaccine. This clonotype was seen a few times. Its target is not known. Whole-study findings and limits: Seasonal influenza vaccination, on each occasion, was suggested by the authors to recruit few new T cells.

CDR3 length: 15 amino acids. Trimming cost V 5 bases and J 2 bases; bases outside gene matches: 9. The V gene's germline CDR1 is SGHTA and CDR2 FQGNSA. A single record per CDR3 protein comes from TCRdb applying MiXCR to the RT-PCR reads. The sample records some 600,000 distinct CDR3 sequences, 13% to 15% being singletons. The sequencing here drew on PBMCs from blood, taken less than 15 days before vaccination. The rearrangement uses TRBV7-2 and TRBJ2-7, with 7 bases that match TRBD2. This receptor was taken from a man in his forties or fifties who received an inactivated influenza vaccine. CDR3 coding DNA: TGTGCCAGCAGCCGGCTCAGCGGGGCCGCCTACGAGCAGTACTTC. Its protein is CASSRLSGAAYEQYF.